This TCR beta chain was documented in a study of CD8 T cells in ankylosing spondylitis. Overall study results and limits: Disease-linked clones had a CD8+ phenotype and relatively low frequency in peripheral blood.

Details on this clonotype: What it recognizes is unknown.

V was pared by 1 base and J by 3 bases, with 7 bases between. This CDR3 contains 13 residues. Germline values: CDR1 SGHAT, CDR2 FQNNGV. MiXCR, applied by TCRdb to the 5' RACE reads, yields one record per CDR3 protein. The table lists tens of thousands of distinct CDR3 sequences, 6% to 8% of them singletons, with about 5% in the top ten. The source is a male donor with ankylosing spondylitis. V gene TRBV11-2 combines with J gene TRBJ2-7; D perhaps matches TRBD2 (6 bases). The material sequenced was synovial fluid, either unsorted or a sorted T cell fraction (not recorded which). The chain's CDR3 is CASSLVADYEQYF. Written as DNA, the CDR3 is TGTGCCAGCAGCTTAGTAGCGGACTACGAGCAGTACTTC.